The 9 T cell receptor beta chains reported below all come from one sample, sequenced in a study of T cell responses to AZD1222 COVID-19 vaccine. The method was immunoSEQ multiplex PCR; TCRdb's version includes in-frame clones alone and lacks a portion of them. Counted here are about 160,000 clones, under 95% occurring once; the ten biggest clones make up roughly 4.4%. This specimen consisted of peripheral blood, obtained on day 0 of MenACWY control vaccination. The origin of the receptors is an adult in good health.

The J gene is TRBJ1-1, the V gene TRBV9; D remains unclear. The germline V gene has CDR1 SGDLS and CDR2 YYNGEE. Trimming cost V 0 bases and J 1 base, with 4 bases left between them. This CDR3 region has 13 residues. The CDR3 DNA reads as TGTGCCAGCAGCGTAGCGTGGAACACTGAAGCTTTCTTT. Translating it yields CASSVAWNTEAFF.

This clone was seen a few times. The CDR3 coding sequence is TGCGCCAGCAGCCCCGGGGACACTAACTATGGCTACACCTTC. Translation gives CASSPGDTNYGYTF. This chain links TRBV4-3 with TRBJ1-2; TRBD1 is a possible D gene (6 bases). The CDR3 consists of 14 residues. Germline lookup yields CDR1 LGHNA and CDR2 YSLEER. Trimming cost V 4 bases and J 0 bases, with 9 bases left between them.

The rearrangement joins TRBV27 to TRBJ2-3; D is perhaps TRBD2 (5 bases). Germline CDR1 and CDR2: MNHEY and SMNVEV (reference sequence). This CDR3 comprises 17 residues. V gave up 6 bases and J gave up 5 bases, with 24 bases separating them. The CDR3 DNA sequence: TGTGCCAGCAGAACTCGTCCAAAGCGGAATACCCTAGATACGCAGTATTTT. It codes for CASRTRPKRNTLDTQYF.

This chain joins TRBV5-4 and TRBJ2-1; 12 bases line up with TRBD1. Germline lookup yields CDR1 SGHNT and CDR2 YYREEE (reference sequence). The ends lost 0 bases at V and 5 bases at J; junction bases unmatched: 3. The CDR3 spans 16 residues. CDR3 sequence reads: CASSLAGTGGHNEQFF. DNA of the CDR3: TGTGCCAGCAGCTTGGCTGGGACAGGGGGCCACAATGAGCAGTTCTTC.

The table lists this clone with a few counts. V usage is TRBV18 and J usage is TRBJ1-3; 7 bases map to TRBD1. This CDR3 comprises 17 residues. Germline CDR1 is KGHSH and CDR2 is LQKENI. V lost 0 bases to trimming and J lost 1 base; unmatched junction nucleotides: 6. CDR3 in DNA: TGTGCCAGCTCACCACCGGGGACAGCTCGGTCTGGAAACACCATATATTTT. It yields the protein CASSPPGTARSGNTIYF.

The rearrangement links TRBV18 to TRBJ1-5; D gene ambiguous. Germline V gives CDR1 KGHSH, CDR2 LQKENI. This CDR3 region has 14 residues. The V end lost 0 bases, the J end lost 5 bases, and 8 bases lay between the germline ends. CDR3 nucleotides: TGTGCCAGCTCACCACCAGGGTCATATCAGCCCCAGCATTTT. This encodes CASSPPGSYQPQHF.

CDR3: CASSYFSRASYEQYF. In nucleotides, the CDR3 is TGTGCCAGCAGTTATTTCTCCAGGGCGTCCTACGAGCAGTACTTC. V is TRBV6-2 or TRBV6-3 and J is TRBJ2-7; maybe TRBD1 (5 bases). V shed 3 bases and J shed 1 base, with 13 bases lying between them. The germline CDR1 and CDR2 sequences are MNHEY and SVGEGT. The CDR3 has 15 amino acids.

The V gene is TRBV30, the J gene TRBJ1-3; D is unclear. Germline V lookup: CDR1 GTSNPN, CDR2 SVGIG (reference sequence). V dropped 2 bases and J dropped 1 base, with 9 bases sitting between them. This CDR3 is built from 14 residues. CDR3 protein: CAWSTGLSGNTIYF. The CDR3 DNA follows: TGTGCCTGGAGTACCGGGCTATCTGGAAACACCATATATTTT.

CDR3 amino acids: CASSPMDPGERGINEQFF. DNA for the CDR3: TGTGCCAGCAGTCCAATGGACCCCGGGGAGCGGGGTATCAATGAGCAGTTCTTC. The chain has TRBV27 and TRBJ2-1, with 7 bases fitting TRBD2. The CDR3 loop spans 18 amino acids. With V trimmed by 5 bases and J by 6 bases, 19 bases remained unmatched. CDR1 and CDR2 (germline): MNHEY, SMNVEV (reference sequence).